These 27 T cell receptor beta chains were sequenced from one sample in a study of CD8 T cells in ankylosing spondylitis. In TCRdb, the 5' RACE reads were re-called with MiXCR into one record per CDR3 protein. The sample has 210,000 or so distinct CDR3 sequences, 8% to 9% seen once. Sequenced input: blood, either unsorted or a sorted T cell fraction (not recorded which). The receptors were sampled from a female donor with ankylosing spondylitis or in good health (not recorded which).

This clonotype came up many times. The J gene is TRBJ2-1, the V gene TRBV30; 9 bases are a match to TRBD2. Germline V gene lookup returns CDR1 GTSNPN and CDR2 SVGIG (reference sequence). J gave up 4 bases and V 0 bases, and 7 bases lay outside the gene matches. The CDR3 extends over 16 amino acids. The CDR3 DNA is TGTGCCTGGAGTGTTGTAAGACTAGCGGAGTACAATGAGCAGTTCTTC. Protein product: CAWSVVRLAEYNEQFF.

This clonotype was recorded at least ten times. The V gene is TRBV10-3, the J gene TRBJ1-3, with D tentatively TRBD1 (5 bases). The CDR3 runs 13 residues. Deletions cut 8 bases from V and 4 bases from J, with 12 bases between. The germline V gene has CDR1 ENHRY and CDR2 SYGVKD. The CDR3 spells CAIGGRTGNTIYF. The CDR3 nucleotides read TGTGCCATCGGTGGTCGGACAGGAAACACCATATATTTT.

This clonotype was seen many times. The V call is TRBV27, the J call TRBJ1-2; 9 nucleotides agree with TRBD1. The trim removed 6 bases at V and 5 bases at J, leaving 10 bases unmatched. CDR3 length: 15 residues. Germline V CDR1 and CDR2: MNHEY, SMNVEV (reference sequence). Here the CDR3 reads CASSLTGGGWYGYTF. The CDR3 DNA is TGTGCCAGCAGCCTAACAGGGGGCGGATGGTATGGCTACACCTTC.

This clonotype was detected many times. The J gene is TRBJ1-3, the V gene TRBV28, with 9 bases that match TRBD1. V dropped 6 bases and J dropped 4; count of bases not matched to a gene: 7. The CDR3 loop spans 15 amino acids. The germline V gene encodes CDR1 MDHEN and CDR2 SYDVKM. CDR3 DNA: TGTGCCAGCAGAGACAGGGGGACGAGAGGAAACACCATATATTTT. It specifies CASRDRGTRGNTIYF.

This clonotype was picked up many times. The J gene is TRBJ2-7, the V gene TRBV7-2; 9 bases are shared with TRBD1. Germline CDR1 reads SGHTA; CDR2 reads FQGNSA. The CDR3 is 16 amino acids. V trimming: 2 bases; J trimming: 6 bases; junction bases outside the gene matches: 11. The CDR3 loop is CASSLSIPGQGFEQYF. The CDR3, as DNA: TGTGCCAGCAGCTTATCTATTCCGGGACAGGGCTTCGAGCAGTACTTC.

In this sample, this clonotype turned up many times. V gene TRBV7-2 combines with J gene TRBJ2-7; D uncertain. The CDR3 covers 11 residues. V was clipped by 6 bases and J by 1 base, with 4 bases between them. Germline CDR1 and CDR2: SGHTA and FQGNSA. The CDR3 coding sequence is TGTGCCAGCAGTCCTTCCTACGAGCAGTACTTC. Protein: CASSPSYEQYF. Using reference TRBV7-2 and TRBJ2-7 for the parts outside the CDR3, the full variable domain is GAGVSQSPSNKVTEKGKDVELRCDPISGHTALYWYRQSLGQGLEFLIYFQGNSAPDKSGLPSDRFSAERTGGSVSTLTIQRTQQEDSAVYLCASSPSYEQYFGPGTRLTVT.

In this sample, this clonotype turned up many times. The chain has TRBV15 and TRBJ2-1; 7 bases map to TRBD2. CDR3 length: 17 residues. V shed 5 bases, J shed 0 bases, and the junction held 10 bases outside the gene matches. Germline lookup yields CDR1 LNHNV and CDR2 YYDKDF (reference sequence). In nucleotides, the CDR3 is TGTGCCACCAGCTCCCCACTCGGGAGGAGCTCCTACAATGAGCAGTTCTTC. Its translation: CATSSPLGRSSYNEQFF.

This clonotype came up many times. The chain carries TRBV12-3 or TRBV12-4 and TRBJ2-1, with 7 bases fitting TRBD2. The CDR3 is made up of 13 amino acids. With V trimmed by 7 bases and J by 5 bases, 5 bases remained unmatched. CDR3 nucleotides: TGTGCCAGCAATTCGGGGGGAAACAATGAGCAGTTCTTC. It yields the protein CASNSGGNNEQFF.

Only a few counts were recorded for this clonotype. The chain is built from TRBV5-7 and TRBJ2-1; tentatively, D is TRBD1 (6 bases). TRBV5-7 is assigned to the ORF class and has an uncertain function. Trimming left V 3 bases short and J 0 bases short, with 16 bases between. The CDR3 runs 17 residues. The CDR3 reads CASSSADSIISYNEQFF. The DNA for the CDR3 is TGTGCCAGCAGCTCGGCGGACAGCATTATCTCCTACAATGAGCAGTTCTTC.

This clonotype was seen ten or more times. The V call is TRBV6-6, the J call TRBJ1-2; D unclear. This CDR3 has 12 amino acids. The germline V gene has CDR1 MNHNY and CDR2 SVGAGI (reference sequence). Trimming took off 6 bases at V and 6 bases at J, with 11 bases between the two ends. As DNA, the CDR3 is TGTGCCAGCAGCATACTCTCCGATGGCTACACCTTC. Its protein is CASSILSDGYTF.

This clonotype was counted at least ten times. The chain is built from TRBV7-8 and TRBJ2-5; 11 bases match TRBD2. The germline V gene encodes CDR1 SGHVS and CDR2 FQNEAQ. J was trimmed by 7 bases and V by 6 bases; bases with no gene match: 10. The CDR3 extends over 15 amino acids. The CDR3 DNA reads as TGTGCCAGCAGTCAGAGGGCTAGCGGGGGGTTGACCCAGTACTTC. This gives the protein CASSQRASGGLTQYF.

This clonotype was recorded at least ten times. The chain combines TRBV20-1 with TRBJ2-3; the D is unclear. CDR1 DFQATT and CDR2 SNEGSKA come from the germline V gene (reference sequence). The V end was cut by 6 bases, the J end by 4 bases, with 5 bases between. This CDR3 comprises 10 residues. CDR3 sequence: CSAGPDTQYF. As DNA, the CDR3 is TGCAGTGCCGGGCCAGATACGCAGTATTTT.

This clonotype was detected ten times or more. The V gene is TRBV6-6, the J gene TRBJ1-2, with D maybe TRBD1 (6 bases). V lost 0 bases and J lost 4, with 15 bases in between. Germline lookup yields CDR1 MNHNY and CDR2 SVGAGI (reference sequence). The CDR3 contains 16 residues. The CDR3 is CASSYSPTGPGYGYTF. The CDR3 DNA reads as TGTGCCAGCAGTTACTCACCGACAGGACCCGGCTATGGCTACACCTTC.

In this sample, this clonotype turned up many times. This rearrangement joins TRBV4-3 to TRBJ2-3; 8 bases match TRBD2. This CDR3 has 13 amino acids. Trimming took 4 bases from V and 4 from J; bases not matched to a gene: 1. Germline V gene data show CDR1 as LGHNA and CDR2 as YSLEER. Written as DNA, the CDR3 is TGCGCCAGCAGCCGAGCGGGAGCAGATACGCAGTATTTT. It yields the protein CASSRAGADTQYF.

This clonotype occurred many times. The gene calls are TRBV21-1 and TRBJ2-3; no DNA check was done on the table's D call, TRBD1. TRBV21-1 is termed a pseudogene. The CDR3 covers 15 residues. The CDR3 DNA sequence: TGTGCCAGCAGCGAAACCGGGACACCTCAAGATACGCAGTATTTT. It translates to CASSETGTPQDTQYF.

The genes are TRBV4-3 and TRBJ2-1; D may be TRBD2 (5 bases). The CDR3 has 15 amino acids. Trimming left V 0 bases short and J 2 bases short, with 8 bases between. Per the germline V gene, CDR1 is LGHNA and CDR2 is YSLEER. The CDR3 DNA reads as TGCGCCAGCAGCCAAGATGACTACACCTACAATGAGCAGTTCTTC. This encodes CASSQDDYTYNEQFF.

This clonotype was recorded at least ten times. The chain carries TRBV7-2 and TRBJ2-7, with D unclear. V was trimmed by 5 bases and J by 0 bases, leaving 5 bases between them. CDR1 is SGHTA and CDR2 is FQGNSA in the germline V gene. This CDR3 has 12 residues. The CDR3 protein is CASSASSYEQYF. The CDR3 nucleotides are TGTGCCAGCAGCGCTAGCTCCTACGAGCAGTACTTC.

This clonotype was observed at least ten times. V is TRBV29-1 and J is TRBJ2-2, with D perhaps matching TRBD1 (5 bases). Trimming left V 1 base short and J 2 bases short, with 14 bases between. Germline values: CDR1 SQVTM, CDR2 ANQGSEA. The CDR3 is 16 amino acids. The CDR3 protein is CSVEGPNRLNTGELFF. The CDR3 DNA reads TGCAGCGTTGAAGGCCCTAACAGGCTAAACACCGGGGAGCTGTTTTTT.

This clonotype was counted a few times. The chain employs TRBV7-8 and TRBJ2-1; 15 positions match TRBD2. The CDR3 is made up of 16 amino acids. After removal of 5 bases from V and 8 bases from J, the junction contained 7 bases not matched to a gene. Germline V lookup: CDR1 SGHVS, CDR2 FQNEAQ. The CDR3 spells CASSPGTSGRMDEQFF. As DNA, the CDR3 is TGTGCCAGCAGCCCGGGGACTAGCGGGAGGATGGATGAGCAGTTCTTC.

Worth noting for this clonotype: Given a much more abundant clone one base away, this may be a read error. The J gene is TRBJ2-3, the V gene TRBV7-2, with D possibly called TRBD1 or TRBD2 (5 bases each). There are 15 residues in the CDR3. Germline CDR1 is SGHTA and CDR2 is FQGNSA. CDR3 nucleotides: TGTGTCAGCAGCCCGTCCGGGACCTACGGCGATACGCAGTATTTT. Protein: CVSSPSGTYGDTQYF.

This clonotype was recorded a few times. The chain has TRBV10-3 and TRBJ2-4, with D perhaps matching TRBD1 or TRBD2 (6 bases each). Trimming pared 4 bases from V and 1 base from J, leaving 11 bases between. Looked up from germline, CDR1 is ENHRY and CDR2 is SYGVKD. The CDR3 spans 15 residues. CDR3 amino acids: CAISGEGGAKNIQYF. CDR3 nucleotide sequence: TGTGCCATCAGTGGAGAAGGGGGGGCCAAAAACATTCAGTACTTC.

A note on this clonotype: Given a much more abundant clone one base away, this may be a read error. The gene calls are TRBV12-5 and TRBJ2-7, with D perhaps being TRBD1 or TRBD2 (5 bases each). CDR1 is LGHNT and CDR2 is FRNRAP in the germline V gene. The CDR3 is 12 amino acids. The CDR3 coding sequence is TGTACTAGTGGTTTGAGGGGCGACGAGCAGTACTTC. This sequence encodes CTSGLRGDEQYF.

This clonotype showed up many times. The chain has TRBV20-1 and TRBJ2-7; D gene ambiguous. The germline gives CDR1 DFQATT, CDR2 SNEGSKA (reference sequence). The CDR3 is made up of 12 amino acids. V dropped 3 bases and J dropped 1 base, with 7 bases sitting between them. DNA of the CDR3: TGCAGTGCTAGGCGGTCTTCCTACGAGCAGTACTTC. Protein product: CSARRSSYEQYF.

This clonotype has ten or more counts. The CDR3 DNA sequence: TGTGCCAGCAGGCTTTCGGCCAGGAAGATCACCGGGGAGCTGTTTTTT. It is translated as CASRLSARKITGELFF. V is TRBV28 and J is TRBJ2-2, with unresolved D. The germline gives CDR1 MDHEN, CDR2 SYDVKM. V shed 6 bases and J shed 4 bases, with 18 bases lying between them. There are 16 residues in the CDR3.

This clonotype was detected many times. The V call is TRBV27, the J call TRBJ1-1; D not certain. The CDR3 has 14 residues. Trimming left V 2 bases short and J 3 bases short, with 10 bases between. Per the germline V gene, CDR1 is MNHEY and CDR2 is SMNVEV (reference sequence). CDR3 sequence (DNA): TGTGCCAGCAGTTTAGGAGGGCCCTACACTGAAGCTTTCTTT. Translated, it gives CASSLGGPYTEAFF.

This clonotype was found many times. The chain employs TRBV5-1 and TRBJ1-6, with D unclear. CDR1 is SGHRS and CDR2 is YFSETQ in the germline V gene. Trimming took 0 bases from V and 0 from J, leaving 13 bases between them. The CDR3 is 18 amino acids. In DNA, the CDR3 is TGCGCCAGCAGCTTGGCGACGGAAGCCAGCTCCTATAATTCACCCCTCCACTTT. Translation: CASSLATEASSYNSPLHF.

This clonotype appeared many times. The rearrangement links TRBV7-2 to TRBJ1-1, with TRBD1 matching 10 bases. After removal of 5 bases from V and 14 bases from J, the junction contained 17 bases not matched to a gene. Germline CDR1 is SGHTA and CDR2 is FQGNSA. The CDR3 totals 15 residues. CDR3 nucleotide sequence: TGTGCCAGCAGCCTACAACCGGGACAGGGGAGTGGGATCTTCTTT. Translation: CASSLQPGQGSGIFF.